Listed here is a single TCR beta chain. Its antigen is not yet known. There are no base qualities to consult, and no much larger clone falls within one base. The data stem from a study of metastatic and nonmetastatic thyroid tumors (TCRdb year 2020). Study-wide context: For patients with malignant and with benign thyroid disease, the researchers compared repertoires between peripheral blood samples and tumor or nodule tissue samples.

Between the V and J ends, shortened by 5 bases and 0 bases respectively, the junction contains 7 bases. Sequences SGHVS (CDR1) and FQNEAQ (CDR2) are obtained from the germline V gene. Its CDR3 holds 13 amino acids, cysteine through phenylalanine. Just the 39-base CDR3 DNA is kept, in frame starting at base 1. Library construction relied on PCR. The run used an Illumina HiSeq 4000. High-throughput sequencing was used to profile the CDR3 region of the TCR beta-chain in every patient. In the paper's pipeline: The researchers built a classifier to tell apart papillary thyroid cancer patients with distant metastasis, based on CDR3 differences among clinicopathological groups. To measure repertoire diversity the researchers used the Shannon index, while the Morisita-Horn index served to gauge how similar the tumor and blood repertoires were. TCRdb's own reprocessing of the public reads used fastp at Q25 and MiXCR and kept productive beta chains. TCRdb's processing, not the study's, gives the V and J calls here. The sample profile shows approximately 12,000 clones; 33% of them were found once. Around 12% of the sample belongs to the ten largest clones.

Before undergoing thyroid surgery, none of the patients had been given any kind of treatment. Using T-cell receptor beta sequencing, the study looked back at clinical samples from patients collected from about 2011 to 2018. Study-level results and caveats: TCR beta diversity was reported as significantly higher in malignant tumors than in benign nodules, in both blood and tumor samples.

Sequenced sample: tumor tissue. The chain is encoded by TRBV7-8 joined to TRBJ1-2, with the D gene not clear enough to name. The clonotype was recovered from a male donor with papillary thyroid cancer or a benign thyroid nodule (not recorded which). Some clones in this sample may be carry-over from other donors' samples. CDR3 region: CASSPNANYGYTF. The bases are TGTGCCAGCAGCCCTAATGCTAACTATGGCTACACCTTC.